A single sample gave rise to the 6 T cell receptor beta chains below, sequenced in a study of long-term antiretroviral therapy in people with HIV. Survey-level resolution applied to immunoSEQ assay v3.0. Clones were sequenced by immunoSEQ multiplex PCR, and TCRdb holds only the in-frame ones, with some missing. The top ten clones hold under 14% of a sample with 15,000 to 20,000 clones, 79% of them seen once. The specimen was unsorted PBMCs, collected 2.3 years after starting antiretroviral therapy. The receptors derive from a woman aged 40-49 years with HIV.

This chain connects TRBV30 to TRBJ2-1, with D unclear. The CDR3 is 11 amino acids. V gave up 1 base and J gave up 9 bases, with 7 bases separating them. Germline-derived CDR1 and CDR2 are GTSNPN and SVGIG (reference sequence). CDR3 DNA: TGTGCCTGGAGTGAAGTTTTTGAGCAGTTCTTC. Its protein is CAWSEVFEQFF.

The V gene is TRBV27, the J gene TRBJ2-1; D perhaps matches TRBD2 (6 bases). With 0 bases removed from V and 4 bases from J, the gap between germline ends came to 10 bases. The CDR3 loop spans 15 amino acids. Germline loops: CDR1 MNHEY, CDR2 SMNVEV (reference sequence). In DNA, the CDR3 is TGTGCCAGCAGTTTATCATTAGCGGTATACAATGAGCAGTTCTTC. It is translated as CASSLSLAVYNEQFF.

J is TRBJ1-1 and V is TRBV5-1; D is uncertain. The germline V and J ends were trimmed by 2 bases and 1 base, with 9 bases remaining between them. CDR3 size: 14 residues. Germline CDR1 SGHRS, CDR2 YFSETQ. The CDR3 spells CASSLFDKNTEAFF. CDR3 nucleotides: TGCGCCAGCAGCTTATTCGACAAGAACACTGAAGCTTTCTTT.

The chain joins TRBV11-3 to TRBJ1-1; 9 bases line up with TRBD1. Germline V gene data show CDR1 as SGHNT and CDR2 as YENEEA. CDR3 length equals 18 residues. The junction had 8 bases not matched to a gene; V was cut back by 0 bases and J by 0 bases. The chain's CDR3 is CASSLERWDRALNTEAFF. CDR3 in DNA: TGTGCCAGCAGCTTAGAAAGATGGGACAGGGCCCTGAACACTGAAGCTTTCTTT.

The chain links TRBV6-6 to TRBJ1-2; no clear D. The CDR3 runs to 14 residues. Germline V gives CDR1 MNHNY, CDR2 SVGAGI (reference sequence). V lost 1 base, J lost 8 bases, and 14 bases lay in between. The CDR3: CASSYWPLDRGYTF. The CDR3 DNA sequence: TGTGCCAGCAGTTACTGGCCCTTGGACCGAGGCTACACCTTC.

The chain has TRBV10-3 and TRBJ2-7; 7 positions match TRBD1. Trimming at V came to 0 bases and at J to 2 bases, leaving 7 bases not matched to a gene. Germline CDR1 reads ENHRY; CDR2 reads SYGVKD. The length of the CDR3 is 16 residues. DNA of the CDR3: TGTGCCATCAGTGAGTCGTGGCAGGGGGAACCCTACGAGCAGTACTTC. It translates to CAISESWQGEPYEQYF.